One and the same sample provided the 18 T cell receptor beta chains below, sequenced in a study of blood T cell repertoires in COVID-19. Sequencing was performed with immunoSEQ multiplex PCR; in TCRdb, only in-frame clones are kept and a portion is missing. Of about 140,000 clones in the sample, roughly four fifths are singletons; the top ten hold approximately 8%. Sequenced: peripheral blood. These receptors were collected from a human donor in a cohort sampled during active COVID-19.

The V call is TRBV2, the J call TRBJ2-1; 7 nucleotides align to TRBD2. The CDR3 has 14 amino acids. Trimming took 7 bases from V and 7 from J; bases not matched to a gene: 10. Germline lookup yields CDR1 SNHLY and CDR2 FYNNEI. CDR3 loop: CASTLRGELNEQFF. In DNA form, the CDR3 reads TGTGCCAGCACCCTACGGGGGGAATTGAATGAGCAGTTCTTC.

This chain links TRBV6-5 with TRBJ1-5, with 10 bases lining up with TRBD1. In germline, CDR1 is MNHEY, CDR2 SVGAGI. The CDR3 is made up of 16 amino acids. The ends lost 4 bases at V and 0 bases at J; junction bases unmatched: 3. The DNA for the CDR3 is TGTGCCAGCAGTTCTAGGACAGGGGGTAGCAATCAGCCCCAGCATTTT. It is translated as CASSSRTGGSNQPQHF.

This chain connects TRBV10-3 to TRBJ1-1; tentatively, D is TRBD1 (6 bases). Trimming shortened V by 4 bases and J by 4 bases, and 7 bases separated the two germline ends. Germline CDR1 is ENHRY and CDR2 is SYGVKD. The CDR3 totals 12 residues. The CDR3 reads CAISGGGTEAFF. Here the CDR3 DNA reads TGTGCCATCAGTGGAGGGGGCACTGAAGCTTTCTTT.

Details on this clone: The same CDR3 arises from other DNA sequences in this sample as well. The chain has TRBV5-1 and TRBJ2-3; tentative D call: TRBD1 (5 bases). V lost 0 bases to trimming and J lost 3 bases, with 8 bases between them. Germline values: CDR1 SGHRS, CDR2 YFSETQ. There are 14 residues in the CDR3. CDR3 nucleotides: TGCGCCAGCAGCTTGGTCCAGGGAACAGATACGCAGTATTTT. This gives the protein CASSLVQGTDTQYF.

The chain couples TRBV10-3 to TRBJ2-7; 11 nucleotides line up with TRBD2. After removal of 8 bases from V and 3 bases from J, the junction contained 3 bases not matched to a gene. In germline, CDR1 is ENHRY, CDR2 SYGVKD. The CDR3 loop spans 13 amino acids. CDR3 protein: CAISGTSGYEQYF. CDR3 in DNA: TGTGCCATCTCCGGGACTAGCGGCTACGAGCAGTACTTC.

V and J are TRBV11-1 and TRBJ2-7; D might be TRBD1 (5 bases). Trimming pared 5 bases from V and 0 bases from J, leaving 14 bases between. This CDR3 spans 15 amino acids. The germline V gene has CDR1 SGHAT and CDR2 FQDESV (reference sequence). The CDR3: CASSRKRQFSYEQYF. DNA of the CDR3: TGTGCCAGCAGCCGAAAAAGACAGTTCTCCTACGAGCAGTACTTC.

This chain connects TRBV10-1 to TRBJ2-1; D is perhaps TRBD1 (5 bases). Germline CDR1 is WNHNN and CDR2 is SYGVQD (reference sequence). The V end was cut by 7 bases, the J end by 7 bases, with 14 bases between. The CDR3 sequence is 13 residues long. In nucleotides, the CDR3 is TGCGCCAGCACCGGACACTACGGTAATGAGCAGTTCTTC. Protein product: CASTGHYGNEQFF.

The rearrangement joins TRBV13 to TRBJ2-7; 7 nucleotides match TRBD1. The germline gives CDR1 PRHDT, CDR2 FYEKMQ (reference sequence). The length of the CDR3 is 14 residues. Unmatched junction bases numbered 9, after V lost 6 bases and J lost 4 bases. CDR3 nucleotides: TGTGCCAGCAGTTACAGACAGGGTGGATACGAGCAGTACTTC. Protein sequence: CASSYRQGGYEQYF.

The chain couples TRBV6-1 to TRBJ1-3; D is possibly TRBD1 (6 bases). The V gene lost 2 bases and the J gene lost 0 bases, with 11 bases spanning the gap. Germline CDR1 reads MNHNS; CDR2 reads SASEGT. The CDR3 sequence is 16 residues long. This CDR3 is CASSEIGGPSGNTIYF. As DNA, the CDR3 is TGTGCCAGCAGTGAAATAGGGGGTCCCTCTGGAAACACCATATATTTT.

The chain uses TRBV6-5 and TRBJ2-7, with 10 bases fitting TRBD2. Germline V gene lookup returns CDR1 MNHEY and CDR2 SVGAGI. The CDR3 extends over 14 amino acids. V was clipped by 6 bases and J by 1 base; unmatched bases: 3. CDR3 sequence: CASRSGGASYEQYF. The CDR3 nucleotides read TGTGCCAGCAGAAGCGGGGGGGCTTCCTACGAGCAGTACTTC.

The rearrangement joins TRBV10-3 to TRBJ1-1, with TRBD1 identical over 9 bases. The CDR3 totals 14 residues. Germline trimming cut 6 bases from V and 0 bases from J; bases unmatched to any gene: 2. CDR1 is ENHRY, CDR2 SYGVKD, per germline. CDR3 region: CAIRDRGMNTEAFF. CDR3 nucleotide sequence: TGTGCCATCAGGGACAGGGGCATGAACACTGAAGCTTTCTTT.

The chain couples TRBV19 to TRBJ2-3; the match to TRBD2 covers 11 bases. Germline-derived CDR1 and CDR2 are LNHDA and SQIVND (reference sequence). After removal of 5 bases from V and 2 bases from J, the junction contained 3 bases not matched to a gene. This CDR3 contains 15 residues. The CDR3 DNA is TGTGCCAGTAGTTTAGCGGGGGGGAACACAGATACGCAGTATTTT. This translates into CASSLAGGNTDTQYF.

V is TRBV19 and J is TRBJ1-4; 7 bases map to TRBD1. CDR1 and CDR2 (germline): LNHDA, SQIVND (reference sequence). The CDR3 extends over 14 amino acids. Germline trimming cut 4 bases from V and 8 bases from J; bases unmatched to any gene: 7. CDR3 nucleotides: TGTGCCAGTAGTACAAGGGGGCTTCAGGAAAAACTGTTTTTT. This gives the protein CASSTRGLQEKLFF.

CDR3 bases: TGTGCCAGCAGTCTACGGGACAGGATGAACACTGAAGCTTTCTTT. Translated: CASSLRDRMNTEAFF. The J gene is TRBJ1-1, the V gene TRBV6-5; 8 bases map to TRBD1. CDR3 length: 15 amino acids. The germline gives CDR1 MNHEY, CDR2 SVGAGI. Unmatched junction bases numbered 5, after V lost 5 bases and J lost 0 bases.

CDR3: CSIGLAGYNEQFF. Written as DNA, the CDR3 is TGCAGTATAGGACTAGCGGGATACAATGAGCAGTTCTTC. The chain uses TRBV29-1 and TRBJ2-1, with 12 bases fitting TRBD2. The V gene's germline CDR1 is SQVTM and CDR2 ANQGSEA. The CDR3 consists of 13 residues.

In its sample, this clone was seen a few times. The chain carries TRBV7-8 and TRBJ1-2, with D perhaps TRBD1 (5 bases). The V end was cut by 2 bases, the J end by 2 bases, with 12 bases between. CDR1 and CDR2 from the germline V gene are SGHVS and FQNEAQ. The CDR3 extends over 15 amino acids. CDR3 in DNA: TGTGCCAGCAGCTTATATCAGGGATGGAACTATGGCTACACCTTC. Its translation is CASSLYQGWNYGYTF. The whole variable domain, remainder taken from reference TRBV7-8 and TRBJ1-2, is GAGVSQSPRYKVAKRGQDVALRCDPISGHVSLFWYQQALGQGPEFLTYFQNEAQLDKSGLPSDRFFAERPEGSVSTLKIQRTQQEDSAVYLCASSLYQGWNYGYTFGSGTRLTVV.

The chain combines TRBV7-9 with TRBJ1-1, with D uncertain. The CDR3 contains 15 residues. Trimming pared 1 base from V and 4 bases from J, leaving 13 bases between. Germline V gene data show CDR1 as SEHNR and CDR2 as FQNEAQ (reference sequence). As DNA, the CDR3 is TGTGCCAGCAGCTTAGTGAGCTCCCCCGGCACTGAAGCTTTCTTT. Amino acids: CASSLVSSPGTEAFF. Combining the CDR3 with reference TRBV7-9 and TRBJ1-1 gives the whole variable domain DTGVSQNPRHKITKRGQNVTFRCDPISEHNRLYWYRQTLGQGPEFLTYFQNEAQLEKSRLLSDRFSAERPKGSFSTLEIQRTEQGDSAMYLCASSLVSSPGTEAFFGQGTRLTVV.

This clone has a handful of counts. This chain links TRBV5-4 with TRBJ1-3; D call uncertain. This CDR3 spans 13 amino acids. CDR1 and CDR2 (germline): SGHNT, YYREEE (reference sequence). V gave up 5 bases and J gave up 4 bases, with 10 bases separating them. The CDR3 here is CASSGGRGNTIYF. In DNA, the CDR3 is TGTGCCAGCAGTGGCGGAAGGGGAAACACCATATATTTT.